A selection of T cell receptor beta chains follows, all from one sample in a study of CD8+CD57+ T cells in acquired aplastic anemia. TCRdb passed the reads through MiXCR, listing each CDR3 protein once. The sample yields around 400,000 distinct CDR3 sequences, about two thirds seen once. Source material: sorted CD4+, CD8+, or CD8+CD57+ T cells (not recorded which) from PBMCs. The receptors were sampled from a human donor in good health, serving as a control. CDR3s include the opening cysteine and the closing phenylalanine or tryptophan. Each record gives: clone size, V gene, J gene, D gene, CDR3 protein, CDR3 DNA. The D gene is left open where the match is weak. A row's size may be missing; if present it is once, few, many or a size class.

size: NA; V: TRBV9; J: TRBJ2-2; D: NA; CDR3: CASSVEATNEKLGELFF; DNA: TGTGCCAGCAGCGTGGAGGCAACGAATGAAAAACTGGGGGAGCTGTTTTTT
size: NA; V: TRBV10-1; J: TRBJ1-4; D: NA; CDR3: CASSDSHGGTEKLFF; DNA: TGCGCCAGCAGTGACTCGCACGGGGGAACTGAAAAACTGTTTTTT
size: many; V: TRBV6-5; J: TRBJ2-7; D: NA; CDR3: CASSYSLVEASSYEQYF; DNA: TGTGCCAGCAGTTACTCTCTGGTAGAGGCTTCCTCCTACGAGCAGTACTTC
size: many; V: TRBV7-6; J: TRBJ2-1; D: TRBD2; CDR3: CASRPPGLAGGEQFF; DNA: TGTGCCAGCAGACCGCCGGGACTAGCGGGGGGGGAGCAGTTCTTC
size: NA; V: TRBV25-1; J: TRBJ2-7; D: TRBD2; CDR3: CASSLDQRGSYEQYF; DNA: TGCGCCAGCAGCTTGGACCAGCGGGGGTCCTACGAGCAGTACTTC
size: NA; V: TRBV7-8; J: TRBJ1-2; D: NA; CDR3: CASSLQGGRKDGYTF; DNA: TGTGCCAGCAGCCTTCAAGGAGGCAGGAAGGATGGCTACACCTTC
size: many; V: TRBV11-3; J: TRBJ2-2; D: TRBD1; CDR3: CASMSGQGNTGELFF; DNA: TGTGCCAGCATGTCGGGACAGGGGAACACCGGGGAGCTGTTTTTT
size: NA; V: TRBV7-2; J: TRBJ2-3; D: NA; CDR3: CASTSSTAERYF; DNA: TGTGCCAGCACCTCTTCCACGGCAGAACGGTATTTT
size: NA; V: TRBV7-3; J: TRBJ2-7; D: TRBD1; CDR3: CASSFDRQGYEQYF; DNA: TGTGCCAGCAGCTTTGATCGACAGGGCTACGAGCAGTACTTC
size: NA; V: TRBV7-2; J: TRBJ2-7; D: NA; CDR3: CASRRGAHEQYF; DNA: TGTGCCAGCAGAAGGGGGGCCCACGAGCAGTACTTC
size: many; V: TRBV12-3/TRBV12-4; J: TRBJ2-3; D: TRBD2; CDR3: CASSAPRGGGHTDTQYF; DNA: TGTGCCAGCAGCGCCCCCCGGGGCGGGGGTCACACAGATACGCAGTATTTT
size: NA; V: TRBV29-1; J: TRBJ1-2; D: NA; CDR3: CSVEHDLARHTF; DNA: TGCAGCGTTGAACATGATCTCGCGCGCCACACCTTC
size: NA; V: TRBV20-1; J: TRBJ2-7; D: NA; CDR3: CSARDPTGRSYEQYF; DNA: TGCAGTGCTAGAGATCCTACAGGGCGCTCCTACGAGCAGTACTTC
size: NA; V: TRBV9; J: TRBJ2-5; D: NA; CDR3: CASSVGGQQETQYF; DNA: TGTGCCAGCAGCGTGGGTGGACAGCAAGAGACCCAGTACTTC
size: NA; V: TRBV20-1; J: TRBJ1-2; D: NA; CDR3: CSASFSRASYGYTF; DNA: TGCAGTGCTAGTTTCTCCAGGGCTAGTTATGGCTACACCTTC
size: NA; V: TRBV7-8; J: TRBJ2-3; D: TRBD1; CDR3: CASSQQGTGDADSF; DNA: TGTGCCAGCAGCCAGCAAGGGACAGGGGACGCGGACTCCTTT
size: NA; V: TRBV2; J: TRBJ1-4; D: NA; CDR3: CASSYQTASDEKLFF; DNA: TGTGCCAGCAGTTATCAAACAGCGAGCGATGAAAAACTGTTTTTC
size: NA; V: TRBV29-1; J: TRBJ1-1; D: NA; CDR3: CSVVTATNTEAFF; DNA: TGCAGCGTTGTCACAGCCACTAACACTGAAGCTTTCTTT
size: NA; V: TRBV7-3; J: TRBJ2-7; D: TRBD2; CDR3: CASSLVLAGASYEQYF; DNA: TGTGCCAGCAGCTTGGTATTAGCGGGGGCGTCCTACGAGCAGTACTTC